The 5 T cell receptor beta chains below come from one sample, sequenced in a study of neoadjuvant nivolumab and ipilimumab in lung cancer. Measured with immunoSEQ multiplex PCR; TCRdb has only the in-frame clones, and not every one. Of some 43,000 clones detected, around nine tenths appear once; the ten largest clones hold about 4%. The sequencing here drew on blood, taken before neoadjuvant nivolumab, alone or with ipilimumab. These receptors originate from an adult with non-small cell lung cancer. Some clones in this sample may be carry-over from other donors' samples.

The CDR3 DNA is TGTGCCAGCAGTGGAAGAAGCACTGGCTACACCTTC. This codes for CASSGRSTGYTF. The chain carries TRBV27 and TRBJ1-2; the D is unclear. V was pared by 5 bases and J by 7 bases, with 11 bases between. The germline V gene encodes CDR1 MNHEY and CDR2 SMNVEV (reference sequence). This CDR3 has 12 residues.

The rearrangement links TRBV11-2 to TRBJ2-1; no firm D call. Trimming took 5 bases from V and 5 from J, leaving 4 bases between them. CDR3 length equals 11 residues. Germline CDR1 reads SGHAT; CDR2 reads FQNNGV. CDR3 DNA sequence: TGTGCCAGCAGCGGAAACAATGAGCAGTTCTTC. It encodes CASSGNNEQFF.

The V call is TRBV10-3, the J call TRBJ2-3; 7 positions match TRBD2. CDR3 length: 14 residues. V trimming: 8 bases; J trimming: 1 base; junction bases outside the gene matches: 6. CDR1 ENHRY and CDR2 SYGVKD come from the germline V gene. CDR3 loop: CAIRGERRTDTQYF. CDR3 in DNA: TGTGCCATCCGGGGGGAGAGGCGCACAGATACGCAGTATTTT.

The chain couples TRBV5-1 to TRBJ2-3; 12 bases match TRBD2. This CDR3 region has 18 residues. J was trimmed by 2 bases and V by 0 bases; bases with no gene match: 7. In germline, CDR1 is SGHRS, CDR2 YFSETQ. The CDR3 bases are TGCGCCAGCAGCTTGGCCAACGGACTAGCGGGAACCACAGATACGCAGTATTTT. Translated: CASSLANGLAGTTDTQYF. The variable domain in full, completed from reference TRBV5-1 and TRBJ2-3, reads KAGVTQTPRYLIKTRGQQVTLSCSPISGHRSVSWYQQTPGQGLQFLFEYFSETQRNKGNFPGRFSGRQFSNSRSEMNVSTLELGDSALYLCASSLANGLAGTTDTQYFGPGTRLTVL.

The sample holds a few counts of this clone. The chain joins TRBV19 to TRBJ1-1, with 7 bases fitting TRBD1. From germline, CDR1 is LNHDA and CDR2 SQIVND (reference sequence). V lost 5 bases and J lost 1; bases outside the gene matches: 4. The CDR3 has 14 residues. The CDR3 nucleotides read TGTGCCAGTAGTGACAGGGCTTCGAACACTGAAGCTTTCTTT. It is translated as CASSDRASNTEAFF.